Following are 18 T cell receptor beta chains from one sample sequenced in a study of shared clonotypes between healthy human individuals. Produced via immunoSEQ multiplex PCR; TCRdb's table is partial and in-frame only. Among millions of clones listed, just under 95% were seen once. Naive CD8 cells lacked CD45RO, underwent positive selection for CCR7 and left out terminally differentiated effector memory CD45RA+ cells. The sequencing sample was made of naive CD8+ T cells sorted from blood. The receptors come from a young man in good health.

The V and J genes are TRBV6-1 and TRBJ1-2; D not certain. Germline lookup yields CDR1 MNHNS and CDR2 SASEGT. Trimming removed 8 bases from V and 0 bases from J, with 16 bases in between. The CDR3 totals 15 residues. The CDR3 here is CASGVLGLTNYGYTF. In nucleotides, the CDR3 is TGTGCCAGCGGAGTGCTGGGCCTAACTAACTATGGCTACACCTTC.

The rearrangement links TRBV19 to TRBJ2-2, with D possibly being TRBD2 (5 bases). Germline V gene sequence: CDR1 LNHDA, CDR2 SQIVND (reference sequence). This CDR3 has 18 residues. V was pared by 6 bases and J by 1 base, with 21 bases between. CDR3 nucleotide sequence: TGTGCCAGTAGCACGATACTATTCGTGGGAGTGAACACCGGGGAGCTGTTTTTT. This sequence encodes CASSTILFVGVNTGELFF. Filled out from reference TRBV19 and TRBJ2-2, the complete variable domain reads DGGITQSPKYLFRKEGQNVTLSCEQNLNHDAMYWYRQDPGQGLRLIYYSQIVNDFQKGDIAEGYSVSREKKESFPLTVTSAQKNPTAFYLCASSTILFVGVNTGELFFGEGSRLTVL.

CDR3 bases: TGTGCTAGTGGTTTGAGTACTAGCCCCTACAATGAGCAGTTCTTC. This translates into CASGLSTSPYNEQFF. The V and J genes are TRBV12-5 and TRBJ2-1; possibly TRBD2 for D (6 bases). The CDR3 totals 15 residues. V was pared by 2 bases and J by 2 bases, with 10 bases between. The germline V gene has CDR1 LGHNT and CDR2 FRNRAP.

This chain uses TRBV30 with TRBJ1-1; a possible D gene is TRBD1 (5 bases). Trimming took off 8 bases at V and 0 bases at J, with 10 bases between the two ends. The germline gives CDR1 GTSNPN, CDR2 SVGIG (reference sequence). This CDR3 has 12 amino acids. The CDR3 loop reads CAGGTVNTEAFF. The DNA of the CDR3 is TGTGCCGGCGGGACGGTGAACACTGAAGCTTTCTTT.

The V and J genes are TRBV6-1 and TRBJ1-5, with TRBD1 identical over 9 bases. CDR1 and CDR2 from the germline V gene are MNHNS and SASEGT. The trim removed 6 bases at V and 3 bases at J, leaving 6 bases unmatched. The CDR3 spans 15 residues. The chain's CDR3 is CASSRRDRDNQPQHF. The DNA for the CDR3 is TGTGCCAGCAGCCGCCGGGACAGGGACAATCAGCCCCAGCATTTT.

The chain has TRBV6-1 and TRBJ1-6; tentative D call: TRBD1 (5 bases). Trimming removed 1 base at V and 7 bases at J, with 17 bases between. Germline V gene lookup returns CDR1 MNHNS and CDR2 SASEGT. This CDR3 comprises 17 residues. In DNA, the CDR3 is TGTGCCAGCAGTGAAGGAGTTCCGGGGGGACTAAATTCACCCCTCCACTTT. Translating it yields CASSEGVPGGLNSPLHF.

This clone was seen only once. The CDR3 loop is CASQTRRGPAPGPQETQYF. The CDR3 nucleotides read TGTGCCAGTCAGACTCGCCGAGGACCAGCACCGGGCCCCCAAGAGACCCAGTACTTC. V is TRBV2 and J is TRBJ2-5; D gene uncertain. CDR1 is SNHLY and CDR2 is FYNNEI in the germline V gene. Trimming removed 9 bases from V and 1 base from J, with 30 bases in between. The CDR3 is made up of 19 amino acids.

This chain links TRBV7-9 with TRBJ2-7; 7 bases align to TRBD2. The CDR3 extends over 15 amino acids. Trimming took 2 bases from V and 4 from J; bases not matched to a gene: 8. CDR1 SEHNR and CDR2 FQNEAQ come from the germline V gene (reference sequence). In DNA, the CDR3 is TGTGCCAGCAGCTTATCAGGGCTAGCGGCTTACGAGCAGTACTTC. Translated: CASSLSGLAAYEQYF.

The chain has TRBV5-1 and TRBJ2-2, with TRBD2 as a possible D gene (6 bases). The V end lost 0 bases, the J end lost 0 bases, and 12 bases lay between the germline ends. This CDR3 is built from 17 residues. CDR1 and CDR2 (germline): SGHRS, YFSETQ. The CDR3 sequence: CASSLDAGTANTGELFF. The CDR3 region has the DNA TGCGCCAGCAGCTTGGATGCGGGGACCGCGAACACCGGGGAGCTGTTTTTT.

This clone was seen just once. The chain carries TRBV28 and TRBJ1-2; D is unclear. Germline V lookup: CDR1 MDHEN, CDR2 SYDVKM. V lost 1 base to trimming and J lost 4 bases, with 16 bases between them. The CDR3 contains 16 residues. The CDR3 region has the DNA TGTGCCAGCAGTTTATTATTGGGGTATTTAGGCTATGGCTACACCTTC. This translates into CASSLLLGYLGYGYTF.

This clone was observed once. The V gene is TRBV5-1, the J gene TRBJ2-5, with 12 bases lining up with TRBD2. V was pared by 2 bases and J by 4 bases, with 3 bases of the junction left unmatched. Germline V CDR1 and CDR2: SGHRS, YFSETQ. The CDR3 has 15 residues. The CDR3: CASSFGLAGTETQYF. In DNA form, the CDR3 reads TGCGCCAGCAGCTTCGGACTAGCGGGAACAGAGACCCAGTACTTC.

This sequence joins TRBV4-1 and TRBJ2-5, with 12 bases lining up with TRBD1. This CDR3 is built from 14 residues. Unmatched junction bases numbered 1, after V lost 4 bases and J lost 4 bases. Germline V lookup: CDR1 MGHRA, CDR2 YSYEKL. DNA of the CDR3: TGCGCCAGCAGCCTGGGACAGGGGGCAGAGACCCAGTACTTC. This sequence encodes CASSLGQGAETQYF.

This chain links TRBV7-2 with TRBJ2-3; D might be TRBD2 (7 bases). Germline CDR1 and CDR2: SGHTA and FQGNSA. CDR3 length: 16 amino acids. Trimming took 1 base from V and 0 from J, leaving 11 bases between them. Here the CDR3 DNA reads TGTGCCAGCAGCTTAGAGGCGGGGGCAAGCACAGATACGCAGTATTTT. It yields the protein CASSLEAGASTDTQYF.

The chain joins TRBV28 to TRBJ2-3; D is uncertain. Per germline, CDR1 MDHEN and CDR2 SYDVKM. Trimming removed 6 bases at V and 2 bases at J, with 18 bases between. The CDR3 has 16 residues. CDR3 residues: CASRETGRMTTDTQYF. DNA of the CDR3: TGTGCCAGCAGGGAAACCGGACGGATGACCACAGATACGCAGTATTTT.

V and J are TRBV9 and TRBJ2-1; a possible D gene is TRBD1 (6 bases). The CDR3 covers 19 residues. V was pared by 0 bases and J by 3 bases, with 22 bases between. Germline CDR1 reads SGDLS; CDR2 reads YYNGEE. This CDR3 is CASSVELQGAGFRYNEQFF. The CDR3 DNA sequence: TGTGCCAGCAGCGTAGAGTTACAGGGCGCCGGTTTCCGCTACAATGAGCAGTTCTTC.

The chain is built from TRBV6-5 and TRBJ1-2, with a tentative D call TRBD1 (6 bases). Trimming took 2 bases from V and 8 from J, leaving 15 bases between them. Per the germline V gene, CDR1 is MNHEY and CDR2 is SVGAGI. The CDR3 is 14 amino acids. In DNA, the CDR3 is TGTGCCAGCAGTTACGCCGGAGGGGGGGTCGGCTACACCTTC. This translates into CASSYAGGGVGYTF.

The J gene is TRBJ2-5, the V gene TRBV5-1; D might be TRBD1 (6 bases). Trimming stripped 5 bases from V and 2 bases from J, with 16 bases between. Germline CDR1 SGHRS, CDR2 YFSETQ. This CDR3 comprises 15 residues. The CDR3 is CASRVSGESQETQYF. In DNA form, the CDR3 reads TGCGCCAGCAGAGTATCAGGGGAAAGTCAAGAGACCCAGTACTTC.

This clone was seen only once. The rearrangement links TRBV4-3 to TRBJ2-3, with D possibly matching TRBD1 (6 bases). In germline, CDR1 is LGHNA, CDR2 YSLEER. Trimming pared 0 bases from V and 2 bases from J, leaving 9 bases between. The CDR3 contains 15 residues. The CDR3 region is CASSQEDRITDTQYF. In DNA, the CDR3 is TGCGCCAGCAGCCAAGAGGACAGAATCACAGATACGCAGTATTTT.